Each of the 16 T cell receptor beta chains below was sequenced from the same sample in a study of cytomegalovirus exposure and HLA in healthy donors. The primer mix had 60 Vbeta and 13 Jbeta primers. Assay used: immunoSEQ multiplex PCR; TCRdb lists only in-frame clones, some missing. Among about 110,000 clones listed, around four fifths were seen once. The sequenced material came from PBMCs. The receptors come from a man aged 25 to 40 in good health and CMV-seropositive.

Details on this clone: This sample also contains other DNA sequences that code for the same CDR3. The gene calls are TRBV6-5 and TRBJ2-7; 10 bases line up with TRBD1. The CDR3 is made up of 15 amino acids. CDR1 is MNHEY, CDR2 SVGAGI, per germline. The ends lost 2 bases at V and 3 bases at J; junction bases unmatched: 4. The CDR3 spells CASSYERTGGYEQYF. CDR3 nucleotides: TGTGCCAGCAGTTACGAAAGGACAGGGGGCTACGAGCAGTACTTC.

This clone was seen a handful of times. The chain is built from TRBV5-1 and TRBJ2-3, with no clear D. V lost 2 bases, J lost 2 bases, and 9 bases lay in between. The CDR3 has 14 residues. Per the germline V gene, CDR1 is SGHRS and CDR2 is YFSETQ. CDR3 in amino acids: CASSFGRHTDTQYF. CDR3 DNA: TGCGCCAGCAGCTTTGGTCGACACACAGATACGCAGTATTTT.

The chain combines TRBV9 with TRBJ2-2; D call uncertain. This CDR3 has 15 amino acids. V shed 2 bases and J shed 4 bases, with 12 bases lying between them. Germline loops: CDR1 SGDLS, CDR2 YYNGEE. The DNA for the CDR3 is TGTGCCAGCAGCGTCGACCAGCCGGGCACCGGGGAGCTGTTTTTT. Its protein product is CASSVDQPGTGELFF. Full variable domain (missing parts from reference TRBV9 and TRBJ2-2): DSGVTQTPKHLITATGQRVTLRCSPRSGDLSVYWYQQSLDQGLQFLIQYYNGEERAKGNILERFSAQQFPDLHSELNLSSLELGDSALYFCASSVDQPGTGELFFGEGSRLTVL.

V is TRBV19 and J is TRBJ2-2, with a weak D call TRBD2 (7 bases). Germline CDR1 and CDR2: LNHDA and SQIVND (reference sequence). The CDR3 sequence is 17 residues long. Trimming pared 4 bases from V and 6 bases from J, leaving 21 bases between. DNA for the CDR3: TGTGCCAGTAGTAGGGGGCCGGCCGGGGCGGGGGCCGGGGAGCTGTTTTTT. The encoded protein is CASSRGPAGAGAGELFF. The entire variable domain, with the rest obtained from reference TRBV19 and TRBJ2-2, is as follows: DGGITQSPKYLFRKEGQNVTLSCEQNLNHDAMYWYRQDPGQGLRLIYYSQIVNDFQKGDIAEGYSVSREKKESFPLTVTSAQKNPTAFYLCASSRGPAGAGAGELFFGEGSRLTVL.

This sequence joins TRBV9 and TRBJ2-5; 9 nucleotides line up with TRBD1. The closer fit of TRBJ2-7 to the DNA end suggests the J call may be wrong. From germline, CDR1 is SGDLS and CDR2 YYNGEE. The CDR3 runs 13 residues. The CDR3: CASSATGGHEQYF. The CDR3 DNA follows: TGTGCCAGCAGTGCTACAGGGGGCCACGAGCAGTACTTC.

In DNA form, the CDR3 reads TGTGCCAGCACGCGCGATAGCAATCAGCCCCAGCATTTT. The encoded protein is CASTRDSNQPQHF. The gene calls are TRBV2 and TRBJ1-5; no reliable D call. The CDR3 consists of 13 residues. Germline CDR1 reads SNHLY; CDR2 reads FYNNEI. The germline V and J ends were trimmed by 7 bases and 0 bases, with 7 bases remaining between them. The full variable domain, completed using reference TRBV2 and TRBJ1-5, is EPEVTQTPSHQVTQMGQEVILRCVPISNHLYFYWYRQILGQKVEFLVSFYNNEISEKSEIFDDQFSVERPDGSNFTLKIRSTKLEDSAMYFCASTRDSNQPQHFGDGTRLSIL.

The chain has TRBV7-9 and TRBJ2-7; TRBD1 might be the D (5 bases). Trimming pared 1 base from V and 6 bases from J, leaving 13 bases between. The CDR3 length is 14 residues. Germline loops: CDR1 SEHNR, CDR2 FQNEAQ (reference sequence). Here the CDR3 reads CASSLEFQGGEQYF. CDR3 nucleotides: TGTGCCAGCAGCTTAGAGTTCCAGGGTGGCGAGCAGTACTTC.

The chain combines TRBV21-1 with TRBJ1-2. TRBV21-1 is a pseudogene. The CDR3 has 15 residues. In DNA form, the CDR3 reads TGTGCCAGCAGCAAAGTAGGGCAGGGAGGGATAGGCTACACCTTC. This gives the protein CASSKVGQGGIGYTF.

CDR3 nucleotide sequence: TGCGCCAGCAGCCAAGATACCGCGAGCAAGCGGGGGCCCCAAGAGACCCAGTACTTC. Amino acids: CASSQDTASKRGPQETQYF. J is TRBJ2-5 and V is TRBV4-1, with 8 bases matching TRBD2. The CDR3 extends over 19 amino acids. V lost 0 bases and J lost 1; bases outside the gene matches: 13. Germline assignment: CDR1 MGHRA and CDR2 YSYEKL.

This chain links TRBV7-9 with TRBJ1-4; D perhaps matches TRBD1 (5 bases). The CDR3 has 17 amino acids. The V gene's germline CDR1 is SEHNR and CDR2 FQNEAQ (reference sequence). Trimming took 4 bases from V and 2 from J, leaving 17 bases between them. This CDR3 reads CASSYGGKGATNEKLFF. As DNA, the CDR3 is TGTGCCAGCAGCTATGGTGGAAAAGGGGCGACTAATGAAAAACTGTTTTTT.

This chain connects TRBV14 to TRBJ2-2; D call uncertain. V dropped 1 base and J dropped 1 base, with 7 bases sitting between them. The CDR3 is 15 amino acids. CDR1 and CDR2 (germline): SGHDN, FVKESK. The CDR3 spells CASSQVRGNTGELFF. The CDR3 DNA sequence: TGTGCCAGCAGCCAAGTAAGAGGGAACACCGGGGAGCTGTTTTTT.

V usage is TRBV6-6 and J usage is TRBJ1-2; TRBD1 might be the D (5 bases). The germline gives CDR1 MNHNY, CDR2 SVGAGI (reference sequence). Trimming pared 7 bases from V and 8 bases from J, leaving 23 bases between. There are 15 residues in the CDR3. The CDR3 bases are TGTGCCAGCACCATTCAAGGGAGGGGACCGGGAGGCTACACCTTC. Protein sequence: CASTIQGRGPGGYTF.

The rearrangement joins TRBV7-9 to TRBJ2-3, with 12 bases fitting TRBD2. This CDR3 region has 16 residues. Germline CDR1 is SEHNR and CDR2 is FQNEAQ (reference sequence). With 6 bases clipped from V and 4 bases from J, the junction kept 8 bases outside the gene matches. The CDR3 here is CASSTLAGGLADTQYF. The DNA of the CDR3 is TGTGCCAGCAGTACCCTAGCGGGGGGGCTCGCAGATACGCAGTATTTT.

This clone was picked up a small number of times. CDR3: CASRPGQGGYTF. In nucleotides, the CDR3 is TGTGCCAGCAGACCGGGACAGGGTGGCTACACCTTC. The gene calls are TRBV7-9 and TRBJ1-2, with 9 bases lining up with TRBD1. The germline CDR1 and CDR2 sequences are SEHNR and FQNEAQ (reference sequence). The CDR3 extends over 12 amino acids. After removal of 6 bases from V and 7 bases from J, the junction contained 3 bases not matched to a gene.

For the CDR3, the DNA is TGCGCCAGCAGTGGGGCTGTGAAACAGGGACTAAACCCAGATACGCAGTATTTT. Amino acids: CASSGAVKQGLNPDTQYF. This rearrangement joins TRBV10-1 to TRBJ2-3, with a weak D call TRBD2 (7 bases). Trimming took 4 bases from V and 4 from J, leaving 24 bases between them. The CDR3 is 18 amino acids. Germline-derived CDR1 and CDR2 are WNHNN and SYGVQD (reference sequence).

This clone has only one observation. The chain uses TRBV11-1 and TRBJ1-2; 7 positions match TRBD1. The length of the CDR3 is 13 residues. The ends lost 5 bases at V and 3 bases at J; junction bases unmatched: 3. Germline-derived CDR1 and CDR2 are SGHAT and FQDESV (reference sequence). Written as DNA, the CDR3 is TGTGCCAGCAGCATCGGACAGGACTATGGCTACACCTTC. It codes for CASSIGQDYGYTF.